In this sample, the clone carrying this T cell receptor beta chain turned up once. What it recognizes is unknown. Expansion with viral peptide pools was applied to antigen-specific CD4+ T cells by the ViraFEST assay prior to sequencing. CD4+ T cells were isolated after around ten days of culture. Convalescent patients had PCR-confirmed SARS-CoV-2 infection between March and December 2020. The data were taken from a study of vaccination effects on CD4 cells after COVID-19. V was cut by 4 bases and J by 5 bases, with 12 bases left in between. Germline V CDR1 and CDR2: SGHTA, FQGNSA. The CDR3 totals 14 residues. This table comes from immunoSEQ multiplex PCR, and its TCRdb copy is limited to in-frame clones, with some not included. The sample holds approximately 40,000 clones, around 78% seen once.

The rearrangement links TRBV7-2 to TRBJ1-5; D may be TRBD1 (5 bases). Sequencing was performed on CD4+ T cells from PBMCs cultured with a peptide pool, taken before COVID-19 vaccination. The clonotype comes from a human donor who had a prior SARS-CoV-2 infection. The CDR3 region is CASSSDMAHQPQHF. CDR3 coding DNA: TGTGCCAGCAGCTCGGACATGGCGCATCAGCCCCAGCATTTT.